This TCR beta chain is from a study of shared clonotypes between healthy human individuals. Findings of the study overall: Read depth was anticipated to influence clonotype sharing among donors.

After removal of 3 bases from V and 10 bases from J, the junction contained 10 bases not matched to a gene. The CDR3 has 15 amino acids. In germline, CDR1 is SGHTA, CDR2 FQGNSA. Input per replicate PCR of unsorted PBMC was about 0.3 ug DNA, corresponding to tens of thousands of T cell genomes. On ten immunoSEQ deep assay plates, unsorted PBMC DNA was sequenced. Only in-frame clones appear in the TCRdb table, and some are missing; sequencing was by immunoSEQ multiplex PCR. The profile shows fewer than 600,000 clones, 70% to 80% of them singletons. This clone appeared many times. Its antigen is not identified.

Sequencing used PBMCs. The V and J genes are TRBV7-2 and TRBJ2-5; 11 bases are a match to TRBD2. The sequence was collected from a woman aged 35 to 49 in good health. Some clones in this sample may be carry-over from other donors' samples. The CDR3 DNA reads TGTGCCAGCAGCTTCCTAGCGGGAGGACCGGGGGGCCAGTACTTC. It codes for CASSFLAGGPGGQYF. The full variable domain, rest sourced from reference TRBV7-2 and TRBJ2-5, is GAGVSQSPSNKVTEKGKDVELRCDPISGHTALYWYRQSLGQGLEFLIYFQGNSAPDKSGLPSDRFSAERTGGSVSTLTIQRTQQEDSAVYLCASSFLAGGPGGQYFGPGTRLLVL.